This T cell receptor beta chain was profiled in a study of blood T cells in healthy people across ages. As for this clonotype: One end of the junction does not line up with germline, which may come from a read error.

The CDR3 spans 14 residues. Germline lookup yields CDR1 MNHEY and CDR2 SVGAGI. It was with a sample-barcoded 5' primer and a J-beta primer mix that a second PCR of roughly 7 to 12 cycles was run. A minimum of 2.5 million CDR3-containing paired-end reads was obtained for each sample. TCRdb passed the 5' RACE reads through MiXCR, listing each CDR3 protein once. The sample lists 980,000 or so distinct CDR3 sequences, around 49% occurring once. V gene TRBV6-5 combines with J gene TRBJ1-1; D is uncertain. This TCR derives from a man aged 25-45 years in good health. Sequencing was carried out using blood. In nucleotides, the CDR3 is TGTGTCAGCAGTTACGGCACCCCTTTCACTGAAGCTTTCTTT. Translation gives CVSSYGTPFTEAFF.